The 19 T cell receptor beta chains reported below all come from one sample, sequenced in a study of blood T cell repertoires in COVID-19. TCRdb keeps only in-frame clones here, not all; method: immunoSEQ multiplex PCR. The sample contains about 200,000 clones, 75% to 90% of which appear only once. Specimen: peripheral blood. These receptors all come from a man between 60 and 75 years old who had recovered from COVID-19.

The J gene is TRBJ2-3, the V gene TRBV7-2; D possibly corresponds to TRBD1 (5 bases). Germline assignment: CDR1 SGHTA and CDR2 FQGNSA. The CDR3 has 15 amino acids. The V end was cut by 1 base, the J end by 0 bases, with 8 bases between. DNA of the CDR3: TGTGCCAGCAGCTTAGATCAGGGCAGCACAGATACGCAGTATTTT. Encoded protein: CASSLDQGSTDTQYF. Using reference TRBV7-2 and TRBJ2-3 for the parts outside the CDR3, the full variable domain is GAGVSQSPSNKVTEKGKDVELRCDPISGHTALYWYRQSLGQGLEFLIYFQGNSAPDKSGLPSDRFSAERTGGSVSTLTIQRTQQEDSAVYLCASSLDQGSTDTQYFGPGTRLTVL.

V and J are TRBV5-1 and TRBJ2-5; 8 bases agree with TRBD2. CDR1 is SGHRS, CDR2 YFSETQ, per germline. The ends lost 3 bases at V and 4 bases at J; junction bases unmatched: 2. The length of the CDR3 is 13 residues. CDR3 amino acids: CASSSGGGETQYF. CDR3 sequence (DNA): TGCGCCAGCAGCTCGGGAGGGGGAGAGACCCAGTACTTC.

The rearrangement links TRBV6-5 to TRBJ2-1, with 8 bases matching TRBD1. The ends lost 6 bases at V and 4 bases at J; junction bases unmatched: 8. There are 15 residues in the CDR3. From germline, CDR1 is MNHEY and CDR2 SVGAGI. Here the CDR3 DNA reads TGTGCCAGCAGGATGGGGGGACAGGAGTACAATGAGCAGTTCTTC. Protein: CASRMGGQEYNEQFF.

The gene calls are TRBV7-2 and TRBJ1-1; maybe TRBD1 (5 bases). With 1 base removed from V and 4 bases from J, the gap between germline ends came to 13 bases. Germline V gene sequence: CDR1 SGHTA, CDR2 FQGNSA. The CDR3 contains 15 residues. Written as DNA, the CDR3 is TGTGCCAGCAGCTTAGAAGGTTCAGGGTCCACTGAAGCTTTCTTT. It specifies CASSLEGSGSTEAFF.

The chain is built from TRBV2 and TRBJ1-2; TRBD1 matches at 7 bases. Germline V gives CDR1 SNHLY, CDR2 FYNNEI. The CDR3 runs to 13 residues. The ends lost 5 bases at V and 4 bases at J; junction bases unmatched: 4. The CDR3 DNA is TGTGCCAGCAGTTTACAGGGGTCCTATGGCTACACCTTC. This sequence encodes CASSLQGSYGYTF. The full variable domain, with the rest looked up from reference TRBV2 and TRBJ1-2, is EPEVTQTPSHQVTQMGQEVILRCVPISNHLYFYWYRQILGQKVEFLVSFYNNEISEKSEIFDDQFSVERPDGSNFTLKIRSTKLEDSAMYFCASSLQGSYGYTFGSGTRLTVV.

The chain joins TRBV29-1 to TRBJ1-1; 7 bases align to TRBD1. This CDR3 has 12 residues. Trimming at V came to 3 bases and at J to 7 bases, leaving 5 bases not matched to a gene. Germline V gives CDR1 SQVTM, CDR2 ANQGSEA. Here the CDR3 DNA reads TGCAGCGTTGATGTGTACAGGGGTGAAGCTTTCTTT. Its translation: CSVDVYRGEAFF.

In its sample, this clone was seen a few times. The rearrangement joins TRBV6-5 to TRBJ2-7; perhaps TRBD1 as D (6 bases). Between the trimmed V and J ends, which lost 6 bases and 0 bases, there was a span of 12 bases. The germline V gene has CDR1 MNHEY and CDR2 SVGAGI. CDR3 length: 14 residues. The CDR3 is CASRRTDSSYEQYF. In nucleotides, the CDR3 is TGTGCCAGCAGGCGGACAGATAGCTCCTACGAGCAGTACTTC.

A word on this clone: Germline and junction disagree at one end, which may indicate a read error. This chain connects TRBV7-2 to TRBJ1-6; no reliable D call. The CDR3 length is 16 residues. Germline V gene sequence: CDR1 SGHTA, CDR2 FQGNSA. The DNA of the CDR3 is TGTGCCAGCAGCCTAGCCGGCGGATTCGGGAATTCACCCCTCCACTTT. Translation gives CASSLAGGFGNSPLHF.

The CDR3 loop is CASSLTTIGGQQFF. The CDR3 nucleotides read TGTGCCAGCAGCTTAACGACAATCGGTGGTCAACAGTTCTTC. The rearrangement joins TRBV7-3 to TRBJ2-1; D gene unclear. Trimming removed 0 bases at V and 13 bases at J, with 16 bases between. There are 14 residues in the CDR3. Germline CDR1 SGHTA, CDR2 FQGTGA.

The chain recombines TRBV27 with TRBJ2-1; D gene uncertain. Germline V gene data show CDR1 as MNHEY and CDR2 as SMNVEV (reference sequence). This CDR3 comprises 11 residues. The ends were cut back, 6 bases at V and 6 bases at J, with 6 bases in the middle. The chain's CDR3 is CASRGTNEQFF. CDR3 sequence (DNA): TGTGCCAGCAGGGGCACCAATGAGCAGTTCTTC.

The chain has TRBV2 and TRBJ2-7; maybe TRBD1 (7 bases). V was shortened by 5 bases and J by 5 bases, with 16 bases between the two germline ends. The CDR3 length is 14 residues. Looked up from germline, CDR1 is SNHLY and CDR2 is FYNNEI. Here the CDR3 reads CASSRQGRGDEQYF. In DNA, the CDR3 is TGTGCCAGCAGTCGACAGGGCAGGGGGGACGAGCAGTACTTC.

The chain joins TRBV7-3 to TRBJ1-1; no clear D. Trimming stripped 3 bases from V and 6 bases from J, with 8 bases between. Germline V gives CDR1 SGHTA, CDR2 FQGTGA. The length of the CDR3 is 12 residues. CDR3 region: CASSFEVSEAFF. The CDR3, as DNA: TGTGCCAGCAGCTTCGAGGTGTCTGAAGCTTTCTTT.

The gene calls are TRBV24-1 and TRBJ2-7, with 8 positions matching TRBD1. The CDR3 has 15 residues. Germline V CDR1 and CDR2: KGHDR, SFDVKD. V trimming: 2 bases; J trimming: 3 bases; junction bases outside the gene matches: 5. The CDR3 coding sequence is TGTGCCACCAGTGATTCAAGGACAGGGCGCTACGAGCAGTACTTC. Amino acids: CATSDSRTGRYEQYF.

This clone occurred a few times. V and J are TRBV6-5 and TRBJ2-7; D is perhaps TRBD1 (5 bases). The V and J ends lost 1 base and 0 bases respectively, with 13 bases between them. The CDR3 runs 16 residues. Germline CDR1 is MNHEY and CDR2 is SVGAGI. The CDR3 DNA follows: TGTGCCAGCAGTTACTTAGAAAACAGGAACTCCTACGAGCAGTACTTC. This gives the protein CASSYLENRNSYEQYF.

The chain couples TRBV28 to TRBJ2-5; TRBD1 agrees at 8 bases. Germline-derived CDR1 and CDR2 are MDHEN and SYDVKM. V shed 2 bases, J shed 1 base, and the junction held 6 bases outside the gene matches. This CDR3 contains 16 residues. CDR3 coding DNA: TGTGCCAGCAGTTTACGGACAGGGTTTGGCCAAGAGACCCAGTACTTC. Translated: CASSLRTGFGQETQYF.

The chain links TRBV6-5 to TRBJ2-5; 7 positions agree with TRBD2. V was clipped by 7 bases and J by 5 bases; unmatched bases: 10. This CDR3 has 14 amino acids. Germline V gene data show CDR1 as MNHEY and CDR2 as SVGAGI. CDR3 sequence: CASTPRGRGETQYF. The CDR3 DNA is TGTGCCAGCACCCCCCGCGGGAGAGGGGAGACCCAGTACTTC.

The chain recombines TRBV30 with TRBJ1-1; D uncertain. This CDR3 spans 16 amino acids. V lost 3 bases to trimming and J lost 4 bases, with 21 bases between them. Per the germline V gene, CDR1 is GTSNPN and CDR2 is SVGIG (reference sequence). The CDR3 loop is CAWRSYVAARSTEAFF. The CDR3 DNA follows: TGTGCCTGGAGAAGTTATGTTGCAGCGAGGAGCACTGAAGCTTTCTTT.

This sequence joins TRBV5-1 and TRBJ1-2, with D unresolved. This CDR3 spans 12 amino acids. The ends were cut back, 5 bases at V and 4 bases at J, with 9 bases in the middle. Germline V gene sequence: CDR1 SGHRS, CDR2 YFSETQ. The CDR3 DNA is TGCGCCAGCAGTCCAGGACTCTATGGCTACACCTTC. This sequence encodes CASSPGLYGYTF.

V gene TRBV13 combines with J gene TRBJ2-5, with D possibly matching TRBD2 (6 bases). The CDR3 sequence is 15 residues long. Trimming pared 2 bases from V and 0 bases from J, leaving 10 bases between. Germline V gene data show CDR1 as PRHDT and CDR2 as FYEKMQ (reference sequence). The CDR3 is CASSLWGENQETQYF. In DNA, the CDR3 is TGTGCCAGCAGCTTATGGGGGGAAAACCAAGAGACCCAGTACTTC.